This T cell receptor beta chain was retrieved from a study of cytomegalovirus exposure and HLA in healthy donors. On this clone itself: Its antigen is not identified.

Study-level points and caveats: CMV antigen specificity of a few CMV-associated chains was confirmed in vitro. A prior analysis recorded that most TCR beta V segments were productive about 87% or about 30% of the time. The later analysis indicated that the majority of CMV-associated TCR beta chains appeared HLA-restricted.

V was clipped by 8 bases and J by 2 bases, with 16 bases between them. The CDR3 has 15 residues. Germline assignment: CDR1 MNHEY and CDR2 SVGAGI. The PCR ran on 60 Vbeta and 13 Jbeta primers. The method was immunoSEQ multiplex PCR; TCRdb's version includes in-frame clones alone and lacks a portion of them. The top ten clones hold about 1.8% of a sample with around 190,000 clones, roughly four fifths of them seen once. Sequenced input: PBMCs. The receptor was isolated from a man aged 18 to 29 in good health and CMV-seronegative. V gene TRBV6-5 combines with J gene TRBJ1-5; D might be TRBD1 (6 bases). CDR3 nucleotides: TGTGCCAGCCGAAGAGGACAGCGCGGCAATCAGCCCCAGCATTTT. This encodes CASRRGQRGNQPQHF.